The clone carrying this T cell receptor beta chain was detected only a few times. Its antigen remains unidentified. The data originate from a study of T cell repertoires in cytomegalovirus infection. Study-wide context: Public TCR beta signatures provided an indication of both CMV infection and a matching HLA type.

Notes on the study in general: Of the TCR beta families, the public ones yielded a cumulative frequency that identified carriers of CMV plus the relevant HLA. The ex vivo response was dominated by HLA-C-restricted CMV-specific TCR beta clonotypes.

Deletions cut 5 bases from V and 5 bases from J, with 18 bases between. The CDR3 covers 15 residues. TCRdb reanalysed the reads using MiXCR and keeps one entry per CDR3 protein. The data hold fewer than 550,000 distinct CDR3 sequences, with approximately 25% observed a single time. This sequence was found in a human donor in good health (CMV status not recorded). Some clones in this sample may be carry-over from other donors' samples. The chain employs TRBV12-3 or TRBV12-4 and TRBJ2-5; the D gene could be TRBD1 or TRBD2 (5 bases each). Material for sequencing was PBMCs. CDR3 sequence: CASSTSRVEGETQYF. For the CDR3, the DNA is TGTGCCAGCAGTACCTCCAGGGTCGAGGGGGAGACCCAGTACTTC.